The next 2 T cell receptor beta chains were all read from a single sample in a study of blood T cell repertoires in COVID-19 (dated by TCRdb to 2018 to 2021). To prepare the library, the immunoSEQ multiplex PCR assay was applied. The source is immuneACCESS, and TCRdb retained only in-frame sequences with V and J called. Part of the clones is not carried over; for the studies checked, unresolved V genes explain less than half of this, and the remainder is unexplained. For this sample there are 300,000 to 450,000 clones; over 75% appear just once. The ten most abundant clones make up roughly 2% of the sample. Sequenced input: peripheral blood. The receptors derive from a woman in her sixties with COVID-19, enrolled during active disease.

The chain joins TRBV28 to TRBJ1-2; TRBD1 matches 10 bases. With V trimmed by 6 bases and J by 4 bases, 8 bases remained unmatched. CDR3 length: 15 residues. The germline gives CDR1 MDHEN, CDR2 SYDVKM. CDR3 amino acids: CASRKGDRGSYGYTF. CDR3 DNA: TGTGCCAGCAGGAAAGGGGACAGGGGTAGCTATGGCTACACCTTC.

A single count supports this clone. The gene calls are TRBV23-1 and TRBJ2-5; 8 bases align to TRBD1. TRBV23-1 has ORF status, its function being uncertain. The V gene end was trimmed by 0 bases and the J gene end by 1 base; junction bases not matched to a gene: 4. The CDR3 runs 16 residues. The CDR3 DNA is TGCGCCAGCAGTCAATCGACCGGGACAGGCCAAGAGACCCAGTACTTC. This gives the protein CASSQSTGTGQETQYF.